This T cell receptor beta chain was found in a study of T-cell reconstitution after alpha-beta-depleted transplantation in children. The TCRbeta library incorporated unique molecular identifiers. One entry per CDR3 protein results from TCRdb running MiXCR on the PCR reads. Here the sample spans about 360,000 distinct CDR3 sequences, about an eighth being singletons. The germline V gene encodes CDR1 SGDLS and CDR2 YYNGEE. The V end lost 3 bases, the J end lost 7 bases, and 17 bases lay between the germline ends. The CDR3 totals 15 residues. The source was PBMCs, collected from the stem cell graft. This TCR was recovered from a human donor who donated a stem cell graft to a child with Fanconi anemia. This sequence joins TRBV9 and TRBJ1-3; D not certain. CDR3: CASSGLQDSGNTIYF. DNA of the CDR3: TGTGCCAGCAGCGGACTTCAGGATTCGGGCAACACCATATATTTT.